The 27 T cell receptor beta chains in this list originate from one sample, sequenced in a study of T cells in Graves' hyperthyroidism and ophthalmopathy. RNA transcripts yielded amplified TCR beta CDR3 regions. When the TCR CDR3 underwent first-round RT-PCR, the HTBI primer set was used. Each CDR3 protein gets one entry after TCRdb re-called the multiplex PCR reads with MiXCR. The sample lists about 400,000 distinct CDR3 sequences, about 14% occurring once. Sequencing used blood. The source of these receptors is a man in his forties or fifties with Graves' ophthalmopathy.

The sample holds many counts of this clonotype. The chain recombines TRBV10-3 with TRBJ2-5; no definite D call. This CDR3 is 13 amino acids long. V was shortened by 4 bases and J by 5 bases, with 11 bases between the two germline ends. Germline V gene sequence: CDR1 ENHRY, CDR2 SYGVKD. CDR3: CAISAGRRETQYF. In DNA form, the CDR3 reads TGTGCCATCAGTGCTGGCAGGCGGGAGACCCAGTACTTC.

The chain uses TRBV20-1 and TRBJ2-7; 10 nucleotides agree with TRBD2. V was pared by 5 bases and J by 2 bases, with 6 bases of the junction left unmatched. The CDR3 loop spans 14 amino acids. Germline CDR1 DFQATT, CDR2 SNEGSKA (reference sequence). The CDR3 bases are TGCAGTGCTCAGAGGACTAGCGGAGCCTACGAGCAGTACTTC. Amino acid sequence: CSAQRTSGAYEQYF.

This clonotype was counted ten times or more. The rearrangement joins TRBV30 to TRBJ1-1, with TRBD1 matching over 7 bases. This CDR3 has 14 residues. Germline assignment: CDR1 GTSNPN and CDR2 SVGIG (reference sequence). V lost 2 bases to trimming and J lost 2 bases; unmatched junction nucleotides: 5. The CDR3 protein is CAWSHNRGNTEAFF. DNA for the CDR3: TGTGCCTGGAGTCATAACAGGGGAAACACTGAAGCTTTCTTT.

The chain employs TRBV12-3 or TRBV12-4 and TRBJ2-7; TRBD2 might be the D (6 bases). The CDR3 length is 13 residues. The germline V and J ends were trimmed by 8 bases and 2 bases, with 13 bases remaining between them. CDR3 in amino acids: CASVRGGAYEQYF. Written as DNA, the CDR3 is TGTGCCAGCGTGCGGGGAGGTGCCTACGAGCAGTACTTC.

This clonotype was detected only a few times. A much larger clonotype is one base distant, so this may be a read error. V is TRBV5-8 and J is TRBJ2-3, with D hard to call. The V gene lost 4 bases and the J gene lost 1 base, with 4 bases spanning the gap. The CDR3 extends over 12 amino acids. The germline V gene has CDR1 SGHTS and CDR2 YDEGEE. The CDR3 sequence is CASSKGTDTQYF. CDR3 DNA: TGTGCCAGCAGCAAGGGCACAGATACGCAGTATTTT.

As for this clonotype: The junction shows a germline mismatch at one end, possibly a read error. J is TRBJ1-3 and V is TRBV29-1, with D possibly matching TRBD1 (6 bases). Germline lookup yields CDR1 SQVTM and CDR2 ANQGSEA. CDR3 size: 15 residues. CDR3 in DNA: TGCAGCGCTGAAGGGGGGATCTCGTCTGGAAACACCATATATTTT. Translation: CSAEGGISSGNTIYF.

This clonotype has ten or more counts. This chain links TRBV20-1 with TRBJ2-7, with 9 bases lining up with TRBD1. V trimming: 1 base; J trimming: 6 bases; junction bases outside the gene matches: 13. The CDR3 covers 16 residues. The germline CDR1 and CDR2 sequences are DFQATT and SNEGSKA (reference sequence). The CDR3 sequence is CSARALGTGSIVEQYF. The CDR3 bases are TGCAGTGCTAGAGCTCTTGGGACAGGGTCAATAGTCGAGCAGTACTTC.

This clonotype was counted at least ten times. This chain joins TRBV3-1 and TRBJ2-7; no definite D call. V shed 1 base and J shed 6 bases, with 7 bases lying between them. The germline gives CDR1 LGHDT, CDR2 YNNKEL (reference sequence). The CDR3 is 12 residues long. CDR3 sequence: CASSQASGEQYF. CDR3 DNA sequence: TGTGCCAGCAGCCAAGCTAGTGGCGAGCAGTACTTC.

At least ten counts were recorded for this clonotype. The V call is TRBV24-1, the J call TRBJ1-2, with TRBD1 matching 9 bases. The V segment lost 4 bases and the J segment 8 bases; nucleotides outside the gene matches: 7. The V gene's germline CDR1 is KGHDR and CDR2 SFDVKD. This CDR3 has 14 amino acids. Here the CDR3 reads CATSDHGQGQGYTF. The CDR3 DNA sequence: TGTGCCACCAGTGACCATGGACAGGGGCAAGGCTACACCTTC.

The sample holds a few counts of this clonotype. This chain joins TRBV7-9 and TRBJ2-3; no definite D call. The CDR3 length is 17 residues. Germline values: CDR1 SEHNR, CDR2 FQNEAQ (reference sequence). V gave up 5 bases and J gave up 2 bases, with 20 bases separating them. In DNA form, the CDR3 reads TGTGCCAGCAGCCAACCGGCAGGTAGTCTGTTCACAGATACGCAGTATTTT. It codes for CASSQPAGSLFTDTQYF.

This clonotype was found many times. The CDR3 DNA sequence: TGTGCCAGCAGTCGGGCCGGGACTAGCACGTATACGCAGTATTTT. It is translated as CASSRAGTSTYTQYF. The chain couples TRBV12-3 or TRBV12-4 to TRBJ2-3; the match to TRBD2 covers 9 bases. CDR3 length: 15 residues. V was pared by 5 bases and J by 7 bases, with 10 bases of the junction left unmatched.

Remarks on this clonotype: A much larger clone lies a single base off, so this may be a read error. This chain connects TRBV12-3 or TRBV12-4 to TRBJ2-7; 7 bases align to TRBD2. The CDR3 covers 15 residues. The CDR3 DNA is TGTGCCAACAGTTTAAAGGGACTAACGGGTCTCAAGCAGTACTTC. This gives the protein CANSLKGLTGLKQYF.

This clonotype has ten or more counts. The chain carries TRBV3-1 and TRBJ1-2; D is undetermined. Germline V gives CDR1 LGHDT, CDR2 YNNKEL (reference sequence). V was clipped by 6 bases and J by 7 bases, with 18 bases between them. The CDR3 is made up of 14 amino acids. As DNA, the CDR3 is TGTGCCAGCAGACAGAATGGTAAAGGGCCTGGCTACACCTTC. Its translation: CASRQNGKGPGYTF.

This clonotype came up a few times. The chain is built from TRBV9 and TRBJ1-2, with D tentatively TRBD1 (6 bases). This CDR3 has 15 residues. Per germline, CDR1 SGDLS and CDR2 YYNGEE. V lost 0 bases and J lost 4, with 13 bases in between. The CDR3 spells CASSVGTASFYGYTF. The CDR3 region has the DNA TGTGCCAGCAGCGTAGGGACAGCGTCCTTCTATGGCTACACCTTC.

At least ten counts were recorded for this clonotype. This chain links TRBV24-1 with TRBJ2-7, with D perhaps matching TRBD1 (6 bases). Looked up from germline, CDR1 is KGHDR and CDR2 is SFDVKD. The CDR3 runs to 13 residues. With 3 bases removed from V and 6 bases from J, the gap between germline ends came to 11 bases. The CDR3 is CATSDPNRAEQYF. DNA of the CDR3: TGTGCCACCAGTGATCCAAACAGGGCCGAGCAGTACTTC.

This clonotype was counted many times. The chain has TRBV5-1 and TRBJ2-3; 7 bases map to TRBD2. CDR1 is SGHRS, CDR2 YFSETQ, per germline. V lost 2 bases to trimming and J lost 1 base; unmatched junction nucleotides: 4. The CDR3 contains 15 residues. The CDR3 DNA follows: TGCGCCAGCAGCTTCTCGGGAGGCCGCACAGATACGCAGTATTTT. Amino acid sequence: CASSFSGGRTDTQYF.

Many counts were recorded for this clonotype. V is TRBV15 and J is TRBJ1-5; unclear D gene. The CDR3 is 12 residues long. Germline V gives CDR1 LNHNV, CDR2 YYDKDF (reference sequence). V was pared by 5 bases and J by 11 bases, with 13 bases between. The CDR3 coding sequence is TGTGCCACCAGCCCGGACGGTATTACCCAGCATTTT. Its protein is CATSPDGITQHF.

This clonotype showed up many times. This rearrangement joins TRBV20-1 to TRBJ1-1; D ambiguous. Trimming took off 6 bases at V and 1 base at J, with 12 bases between the two ends. Looked up from germline, CDR1 is DFQATT and CDR2 is SNEGSKA (reference sequence). CDR3 size: 13 residues. The CDR3 DNA sequence: TGCAGTGCCCTGAGGGATACGAACACTGAAGCTTTCTTT. Encoded protein: CSALRDTNTEAFF.

This clonotype appeared many times. The chain employs TRBV4-1 and TRBJ2-7; D might be TRBD1 (6 bases). This CDR3 has 14 amino acids. The germline V and J ends were trimmed by 2 bases and 6 bases, with 14 bases remaining between them. Per germline, CDR1 MGHRA and CDR2 YSYEKL. The CDR3 DNA is TGCGCCAGCAGCCAACCCCAGGGGCGGAGCGAGCAGTACTTC. It specifies CASSQPQGRSEQYF.

The rearrangement joins TRBV10-1 to TRBJ1-1; D uncertain. V gave up 3 bases and J gave up 6 bases, with 8 bases separating them. The CDR3 is made up of 12 amino acids. Per the germline V gene, CDR1 is WNHNN and CDR2 is SYGVQD (reference sequence). The CDR3 loop reads CASSDWGSEAFF. The CDR3 nucleotides are TGCGCCAGCAGTGATTGGGGTTCTGAAGCTTTCTTT.

This clonotype was recorded a few times. The rearrangement links TRBV7-9 to TRBJ2-1; D remains ambiguous. The CDR3 runs 13 residues. Trimming took 2 bases from V and 8 from J, leaving 10 bases between them. Germline CDR1 reads SEHNR; CDR2 reads FQNEAQ (reference sequence). CDR3 loop: CASSLFGFHEQFF. For the CDR3, the DNA is TGTGCCAGCAGCTTATTTGGGTTCCATGAGCAGTTCTTC.

In this sample, this clonotype turned up many times. V is TRBV20-1 and J is TRBJ2-5; tentatively, D is TRBD2 (6 bases). The length of the CDR3 is 14 residues. The V gene's germline CDR1 is DFQATT and CDR2 SNEGSKA (reference sequence). The V gene lost 5 bases and the J gene lost 5 bases, with 18 bases spanning the gap. CDR3 in DNA: TGCAGTGCTTACATCGGGAGTGGGCACGAGACCCAGTACTTC. This encodes CSAYIGSGHETQYF.

This sequence joins TRBV5-1 and TRBJ1-2; 7 bases are shared with TRBD1. V lost 4 bases and J lost 6; bases outside the gene matches: 6. CDR3 length: 13 residues. In germline, CDR1 is SGHRS, CDR2 YFSETQ. The CDR3 DNA reads as TGCGCCAGCAGCATTTCCGGGACAGATGGCTACACCTTC. It codes for CASSISGTDGYTF.

This clonotype occurred many times. The CDR3 bases are TGTGCCAGCAGTGATTATCGACAGGGGTACGATACCCAGTACTTC. Translation gives CASSDYRQGYDTQYF. This chain uses TRBV2 with TRBJ2-5; TRBD1 agrees at 8 bases. In germline, CDR1 is SNHLY, CDR2 FYNNEI. Trimming cost V 3 bases and J 8 bases; bases outside gene matches: 11. CDR3 length: 15 residues.

CDR3 sequence reads: CASSYFGTSYNEQFF. The DNA of the CDR3 is TGTGCCAGCAGTTACTTCGGTACCTCCTACAATGAGCAGTTCTTC. The chain employs TRBV6-2 or TRBV6-3 and TRBJ2-1; unclear D gene. The CDR3 totals 15 residues. Germline CDR1 is MNHEY and CDR2 is SVGEGT. Trimming shortened V by 1 base and J by 0 bases, and 7 bases separated the two germline ends.

J is TRBJ2-1 and V is TRBV6-2 or TRBV6-3; tentative D call: TRBD2 (5 bases). The CDR3 has 15 amino acids. V was cut by 2 bases and J by 6 bases, with 14 bases left in between. CDR1 is MNHEY and CDR2 is SVGEGT in the germline V gene. As DNA, the CDR3 is TGTGCCAGCAGTTACGGCGGCCTAGCCCTCAATGAGCAGTTCTTC. The encoded protein is CASSYGGLALNEQFF.

This chain joins TRBV7-2 and TRBJ2-1; 11 bases are shared with TRBD2. The germline V gene encodes CDR1 SGHTA and CDR2 FQGNSA. Trimming at V came to 0 bases and at J to 5 bases, leaving 6 bases not matched to a gene. The CDR3 is made up of 17 amino acids. The CDR3 reads CASSLAWGLAVNNEQFF. The CDR3 DNA reads TGTGCCAGCAGCTTAGCCTGGGGACTAGCGGTAAACAATGAGCAGTTCTTC.